This paragraph reports one T cell receptor (beta chain). What it binds is not known. The sample is drawn from a study of OX40 agonist ivuxolimab in advanced cancers. Across the whole study: People who had prior anti-PD-1, anti-PD-L1 or anti-CTLA-4 therapy could take part, and roughly 40% had some. A partial response was reached by three patients: one with hepatocellular carcinoma and two with cutaneous melanoma. Study-level results: Low normalized T-cell clonal expansion was also seen in some nonresponders. Clonal expansion was seen in CD4+ and CD8+ blood T cells by week 6 at 0.1 to 3.0 mg/kg.

With 4 bases removed from V and 7 bases from J, the gap between germline ends came to 20 bases. The germline V gene encodes CDR1 LGHNA and CDR2 YSLEER. The CDR3 is 15 residues long. Sequencing was performed with immunoSEQ multiplex PCR; in TCRdb, only in-frame clones are kept and a portion is missing. Here the sample spans 60,000 to 75,000 clones, less than 90% being singletons. The chain combines TRBV4-3 with TRBJ2-7; a possible D gene is TRBD1 (5 bases). Material: CD4+ or CD8+ T cells sorted from blood, obtained in a trial of the OX40 agonist ivuxolimab. This TCR was recovered from an adult with an advanced solid tumor such as melanoma, head and neck, liver or kidney cancer. DNA of the CDR3: TGCGCCAGCAGCCCCACCCACCTACGCAGGGAAGAGCAGTACTTC. Residues: CASSPTHLRREEQYF.